Following are 17 T cell receptor beta chains from one sample sequenced in a study of control samples from healthy donors and cancer patients. Libraries were prepared by immunoSEQ multiplex PCR; TCRdb keeps only in-frame clonotypes and omits some of them. The table records roughly 200,000 clones, approximately 90% of them present only once. Source material: blood. The source is a young man in good health.

This clone was detected only once. This chain joins TRBV6-6 and TRBJ1-2; D not certain. Per germline, CDR1 MNHNY and CDR2 SVGAGI (reference sequence). The CDR3 totals 13 residues. V was pared by 6 bases and J by 4 bases, with 12 bases between. The CDR3 coding sequence is TGTGCCAGCAGATCGCCCACTTCCTATGGCTACACCTTC. Translation gives CASRSPTSYGYTF.

This clone has just one count. The V call is TRBV5-6, the J call TRBJ1-5; no reliable D call. The CDR3 is made up of 14 amino acids. From germline, CDR1 is SGHDT and CDR2 YYEEEE. Trimming pared 0 bases from V and 7 bases from J, leaving 11 bases between. For the CDR3, the DNA is TGTGCCAGCAGCTTGGCAGGTCAAGGACAGCCCCAGCATTTT. Its protein product is CASSLAGQGQPQHF. Full variable domain (rest looked up from reference TRBV5-6 and TRBJ1-5): DAGVTQSPTHLIKTRGQQVTLRCSPKSGHDTVSWYQQALGQGPQFIFQYYEEEERQRGNFPDRFSGHQFPNYSSELNVNALLLGDSALYLCASSLAGQGQPQHFGDGTRLSIL.

This clone was counted a single time. The chain has TRBV10-3 and TRBJ2-5, with 7 bases matching TRBD2. Germline CDR1 is ENHRY and CDR2 is SYGVKD. V was clipped by 6 bases and J by 4 bases; unmatched bases: 8. CDR3 length: 14 residues. CDR3 in DNA: TGTGCCATCAGGGGGGGAGGGGTAGGAGAGACCCAGTACTTC. Its protein product is CAIRGGGVGETQYF.

This sequence joins TRBV5-6 and TRBJ2-2; D is perhaps TRBD1 (6 bases). The CDR3 totals 13 residues. Trimming removed 8 bases at V and 4 bases at J, with 12 bases between. Germline V gene data show CDR1 as SGHDT and CDR2 as YYEEEE. The CDR3 sequence: CARTGQCTGELFF. For the CDR3, the DNA is TGTGCCAGAACCGGACAGTGCACCGGGGAGCTGTTTTTT.

CDR3 amino acids: CASSYRSQLNSPLHF. The CDR3 region has the DNA TGTGCCAGCAGTTACCGGTCTCAGCTCAATTCACCCCTCCACTTT. The chain couples TRBV6-5 to TRBJ1-6, with unresolved D. V was cut by 2 bases and J by 7 bases, with 12 bases left in between. The CDR3 spans 15 residues. Germline V gene data show CDR1 as MNHEY and CDR2 as SVGAGI.

The rearrangement uses TRBV5-8 and TRBJ1-1; TRBD1 might be the D (5 bases). Between the trimmed V and J ends, which lost 3 bases and 0 bases, there was a span of 21 bases. Germline V gene data show CDR1 as SGHTS and CDR2 as YDEGEE. The CDR3 consists of 18 residues. CDR3 sequence reads: CASSYLGGPLKMNTEAFF. The CDR3 coding sequence is TGTGCCAGCAGCTACCTGGGGGGACCCCTAAAAATGAACACTGAAGCTTTCTTT.

The chain has TRBV24-1 and TRBJ2-3; D is uncertain. Trimming shortened V by 0 bases and J by 2 bases, and 8 bases separated the two germline ends. CDR1 and CDR2 from the germline V gene are KGHDR and SFDVKD. The CDR3 is made up of 15 amino acids. The CDR3 here is CATSDLSAATDTQYF. The CDR3 DNA reads as TGTGCCACCAGTGATTTGTCGGCGGCCACAGATACGCAGTATTTT.

The rearrangement links TRBV11-3 to TRBJ2-2; 8 positions match TRBD1. V lost 5 bases, J lost 5 bases, and 10 bases stayed unmatched. CDR3 length equals 16 residues. Per germline, CDR1 SGHNT and CDR2 YENEEA. CDR3 sequence: CASSLMGQETTGELFF. Here the CDR3 DNA reads TGTGCCAGCAGCCTCATGGGACAGGAGACAACCGGGGAGCTGTTTTTT.

This chain uses TRBV6-5 with TRBJ1-1; the D gene is possibly TRBD1 (5 bases). V was cut by 6 bases and J by 1 base, with 12 bases left in between. The CDR3 has 14 residues. Germline-derived CDR1 and CDR2 are MNHEY and SVGAGI. CDR3 nucleotide sequence: TGTGCCAGCAGCTCCTGGGGGGGGAACACTGAAGCTTTCTTT. It translates to CASSSWGGNTEAFF.

V is TRBV5-1 and J is TRBJ2-1; D tentatively reads TRBD1 or TRBD2 (6 bases each). CDR3 length: 15 residues. V was pared by 3 bases and J by 0 bases, with 10 bases between. CDR1 is SGHRS and CDR2 is YFSETQ in the germline V gene. This CDR3 is CASSSGGGSYNEQFF. In DNA form, the CDR3 reads TGCGCCAGCAGCTCCGGGGGCGGCTCCTACAATGAGCAGTTCTTC.

The chain links TRBV19 to TRBJ2-1; D not resolved. Germline V gives CDR1 LNHDA, CDR2 SQIVND (reference sequence). V lost 4 bases and J lost 4, with 8 bases in between. This CDR3 spans 13 amino acids. CDR3 sequence (DNA): TGTGCCAGTAGTACCCAGTTATACAATGAGCAGTTCTTC. Translation gives CASSTQLYNEQFF. The whole variable domain, remainder taken from reference TRBV19 and TRBJ2-1, is DGGITQSPKYLFRKEGQNVTLSCEQNLNHDAMYWYRQDPGQGLRLIYYSQIVNDFQKGDIAEGYSVSREKKESFPLTVTSAQKNPTAFYLCASSTQLYNEQFFGPGTRLTVL.

The chain joins TRBV4-2 to TRBJ2-7, with unresolved D. The CDR3 is made up of 13 amino acids. CDR1 LGHNA and CDR2 YNFKEQ come from the germline V gene. The V gene lost 1 base and the J gene lost 6 bases, with 10 bases spanning the gap. This chain's CDR3 is CASSQGSPAEQYF. The DNA of the CDR3 is TGTGCCAGCAGCCAAGGTTCCCCGGCCGAGCAGTACTTC.

This rearrangement joins TRBV10-3 to TRBJ1-4, with D tentatively TRBD1 (6 bases). This CDR3 is built from 15 residues. The germline V gene has CDR1 ENHRY and CDR2 SYGVKD. Trimming took off 0 bases at V and 4 bases at J, with 9 bases between the two ends. CDR3 sequence: CAISESQGHNEKLFF. The DNA of the CDR3 is TGTGCCATCAGTGAGTCACAGGGCCATAATGAAAAACTGTTTTTT.

The V gene is TRBV10-3, the J gene TRBJ1-2; D not certain. Per the germline V gene, CDR1 is ENHRY and CDR2 is SYGVKD. Trimming took off 2 bases at V and 4 bases at J, with 8 bases between the two ends. CDR3 size: 13 residues. DNA for the CDR3: TGTGCCATCAGTGAGGGGCCAGCCTATGGCTACACCTTC. It encodes CAISEGPAYGYTF.

The chain employs TRBV7-9 and TRBJ1-2; 9 bases are shared with TRBD1. CDR1 SEHNR and CDR2 FQNEAQ come from the germline V gene (reference sequence). The CDR3 is 13 residues long. The J segment lost 7 bases and the V segment lost 2 bases, leaving 2 bases of the junction unmatched. The CDR3 loop is CASSLTGGSGYTF. As DNA, the CDR3 is TGTGCCAGCAGCTTAACAGGGGGCAGTGGCTACACCTTC.

The chain is built from TRBV3-1 (or the pseudogene TRBV3-2) and TRBJ2-7; 7 positions match TRBD2. The germline gives CDR1 LGHDT, CDR2 YNNKEL (reference sequence). J gave up 1 base and V 4 bases, and 7 bases lay outside the gene matches. CDR3 length: 15 amino acids. CDR3 DNA sequence: TGTGCCAGCAGCCTAGATGGCGGGGGTTCCTACGAGCAGTACTTC. It specifies CASSLDGGGSYEQYF.

J is TRBJ1-5 and V is TRBV24-1; perhaps TRBD1 as D (6 bases). The germline V gene has CDR1 KGHDR and CDR2 SFDVKD. V was cut by 5 bases and J by 2 bases, with 18 bases left in between. The CDR3 runs to 17 residues. CDR3 nucleotides: TGTGCCACCAGTGGCGCGGTTGGGGGGCCGCGCAATCAGCCCCAGCATTTT. Translating gives CATSGAVGGPRNQPQHF.